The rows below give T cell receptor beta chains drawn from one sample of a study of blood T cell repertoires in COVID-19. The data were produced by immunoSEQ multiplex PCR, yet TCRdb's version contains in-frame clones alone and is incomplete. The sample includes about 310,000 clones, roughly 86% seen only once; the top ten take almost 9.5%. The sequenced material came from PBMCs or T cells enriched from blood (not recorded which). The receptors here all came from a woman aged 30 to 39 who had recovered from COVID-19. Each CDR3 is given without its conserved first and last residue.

CDR3aa: ASSQGKEFPLRNYGYT; v_gene: TRBV4-1
CDR3aa: ASSLRGESGGTDTQY; v_gene: TRBV5-4
CDR3aa: ASSSYGGSNQPQH; v_gene: TRBV7-2
CDR3aa: ASSPISGSLGEQY; v_gene: TRBV18
CDR3aa: ATSRTGGARGYT; v_gene: TRBV15
CDR3aa: ASSLRGGEFNTEAF; v_gene: TRBV14
CDR3aa: AISELGPNTEAF; v_gene: TRBV10-3
CDR3aa: ASSLAGHSGNTIY; v_gene: TRBV27
CDR3aa: ASSAVVSWRGGGYT; v_gene: TRBV4-3
CDR3aa: ASSFQGMGTEAF; v_gene: TRBV5-1
CDR3aa: ASSQGAVSSYEQY; v_gene: TRBV4-2
CDR3aa: ASSLKRRDETDTQY; v_gene: TRBV4-2